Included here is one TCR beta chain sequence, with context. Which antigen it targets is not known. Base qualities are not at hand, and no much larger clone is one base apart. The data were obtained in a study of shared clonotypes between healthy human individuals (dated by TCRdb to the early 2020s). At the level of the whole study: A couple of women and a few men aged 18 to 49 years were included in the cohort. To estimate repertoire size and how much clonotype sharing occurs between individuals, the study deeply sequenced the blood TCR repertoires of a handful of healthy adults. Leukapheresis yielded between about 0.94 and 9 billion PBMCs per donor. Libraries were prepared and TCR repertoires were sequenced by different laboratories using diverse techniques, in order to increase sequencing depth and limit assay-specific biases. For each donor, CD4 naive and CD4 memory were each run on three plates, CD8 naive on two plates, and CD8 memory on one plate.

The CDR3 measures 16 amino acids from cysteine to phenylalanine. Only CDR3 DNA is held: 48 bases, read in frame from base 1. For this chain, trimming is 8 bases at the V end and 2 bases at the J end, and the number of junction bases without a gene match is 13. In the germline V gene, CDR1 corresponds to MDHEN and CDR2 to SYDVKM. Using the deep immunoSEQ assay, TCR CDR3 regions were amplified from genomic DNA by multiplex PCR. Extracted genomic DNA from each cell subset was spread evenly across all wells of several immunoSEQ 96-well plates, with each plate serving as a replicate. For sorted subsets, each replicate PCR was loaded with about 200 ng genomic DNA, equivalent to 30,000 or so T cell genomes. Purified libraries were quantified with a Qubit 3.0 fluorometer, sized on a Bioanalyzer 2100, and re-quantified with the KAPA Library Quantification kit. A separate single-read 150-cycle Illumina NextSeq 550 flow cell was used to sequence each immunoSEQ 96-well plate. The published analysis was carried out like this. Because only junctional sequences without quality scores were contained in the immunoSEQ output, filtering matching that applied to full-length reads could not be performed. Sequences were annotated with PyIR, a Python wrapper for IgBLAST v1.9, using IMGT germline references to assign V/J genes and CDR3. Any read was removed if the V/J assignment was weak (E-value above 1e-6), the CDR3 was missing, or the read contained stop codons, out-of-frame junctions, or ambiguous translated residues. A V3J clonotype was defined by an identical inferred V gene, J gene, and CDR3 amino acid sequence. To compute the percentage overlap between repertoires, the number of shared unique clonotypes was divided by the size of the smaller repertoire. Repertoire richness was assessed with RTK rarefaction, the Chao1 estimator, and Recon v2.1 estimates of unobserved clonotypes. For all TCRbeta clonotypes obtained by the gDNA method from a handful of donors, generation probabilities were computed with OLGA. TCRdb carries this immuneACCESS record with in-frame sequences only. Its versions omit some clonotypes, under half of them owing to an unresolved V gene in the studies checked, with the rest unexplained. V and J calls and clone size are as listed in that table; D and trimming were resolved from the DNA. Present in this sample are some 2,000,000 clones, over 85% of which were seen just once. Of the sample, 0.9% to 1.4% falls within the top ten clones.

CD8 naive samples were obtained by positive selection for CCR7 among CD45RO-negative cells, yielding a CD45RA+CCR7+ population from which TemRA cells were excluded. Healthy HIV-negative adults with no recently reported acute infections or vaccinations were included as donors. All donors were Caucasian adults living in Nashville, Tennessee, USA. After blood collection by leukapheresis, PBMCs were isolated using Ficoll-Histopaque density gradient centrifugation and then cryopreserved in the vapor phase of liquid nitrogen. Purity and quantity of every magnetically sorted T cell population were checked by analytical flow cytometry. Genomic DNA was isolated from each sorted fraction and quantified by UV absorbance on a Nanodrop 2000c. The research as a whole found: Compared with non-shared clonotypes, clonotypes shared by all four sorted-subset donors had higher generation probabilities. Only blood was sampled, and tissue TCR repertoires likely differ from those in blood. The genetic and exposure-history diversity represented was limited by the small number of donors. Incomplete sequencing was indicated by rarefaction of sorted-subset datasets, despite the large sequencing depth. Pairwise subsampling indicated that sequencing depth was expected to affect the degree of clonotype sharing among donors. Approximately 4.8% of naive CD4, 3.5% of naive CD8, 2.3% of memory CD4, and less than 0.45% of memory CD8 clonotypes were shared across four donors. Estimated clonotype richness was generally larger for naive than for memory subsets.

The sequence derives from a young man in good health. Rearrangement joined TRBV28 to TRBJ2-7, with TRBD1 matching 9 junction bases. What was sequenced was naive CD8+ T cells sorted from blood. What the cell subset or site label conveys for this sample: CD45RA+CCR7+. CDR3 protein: CASSSGGGQGAYEQYF. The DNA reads TGTGCCAGCTCCAGTGGTGGGGGACAGGGAGCCTACGAGCAGTACTTC.